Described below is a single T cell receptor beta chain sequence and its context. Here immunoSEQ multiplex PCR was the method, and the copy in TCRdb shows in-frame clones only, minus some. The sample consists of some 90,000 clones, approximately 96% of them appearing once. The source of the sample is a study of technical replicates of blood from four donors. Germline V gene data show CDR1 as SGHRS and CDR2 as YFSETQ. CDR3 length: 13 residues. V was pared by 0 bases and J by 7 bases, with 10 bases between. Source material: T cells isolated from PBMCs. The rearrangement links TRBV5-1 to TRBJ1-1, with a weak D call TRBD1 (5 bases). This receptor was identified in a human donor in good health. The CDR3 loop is CASSLGGTLEAFF. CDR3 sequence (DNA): TGCGCCAGCAGCTTGGGGGGCACCCTTGAAGCTTTCTTT.